One T cell receptor (beta chain) is described in this entry. Its specificity is not known. The entirety of the isolated RNA underwent reverse transcription, so expressed TCRB transcripts were sequenced. For naive, central memory and regulatory T cell samples, reads averaged around 3.6 million. The protocol was immunoSEQ multiplex PCR, while the TCRdb copy is restricted to in-frame clones and leaves out a portion. The profile shows around 500,000 clones, about 32% of them singletons. These data originate in a study of beta chain features in type 1 diabetes. The study, taken as a whole, reports: Shorter templates may be favored by PCR, equally so in patients and controls.

A CD45RO/CCR7/CD25/CD127/CD95/CD27 panel sorted naive, central memory, regulatory and stem cell-like memory CD4+ cells. Purity (above 95%) was reached by all sorted populations. The CDR3 extends over 13 amino acids. V gave up 7 bases and J gave up 5 bases, with 14 bases separating them. Germline V gives CDR1 SNHLY, CDR2 FYNNEI. V usage is TRBV2 and J usage is TRBJ1-1; the D is unclear. Material for sequencing was naive CD4+ T cells from blood. This receptor was taken from a young man in good health. As DNA, the CDR3 is TGTGCCAGCACCGAGACGTTCCGGACTGAAGCTTTCTTT. It encodes CASTETFRTEAFF.